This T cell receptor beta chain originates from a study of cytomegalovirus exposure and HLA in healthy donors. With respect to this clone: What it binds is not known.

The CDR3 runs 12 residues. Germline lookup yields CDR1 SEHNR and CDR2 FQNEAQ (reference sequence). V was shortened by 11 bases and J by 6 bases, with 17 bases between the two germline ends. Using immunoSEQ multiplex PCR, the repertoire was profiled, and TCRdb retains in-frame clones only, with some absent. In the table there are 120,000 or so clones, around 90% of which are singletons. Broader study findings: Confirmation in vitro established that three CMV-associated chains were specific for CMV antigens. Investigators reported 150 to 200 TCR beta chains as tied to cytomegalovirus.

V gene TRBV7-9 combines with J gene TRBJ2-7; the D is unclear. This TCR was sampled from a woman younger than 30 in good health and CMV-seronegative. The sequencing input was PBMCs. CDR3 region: CAVYLASGEQYF. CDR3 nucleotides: TGTGCCGTTTACCTCGCTAGTGGCGAGCAGTACTTC.